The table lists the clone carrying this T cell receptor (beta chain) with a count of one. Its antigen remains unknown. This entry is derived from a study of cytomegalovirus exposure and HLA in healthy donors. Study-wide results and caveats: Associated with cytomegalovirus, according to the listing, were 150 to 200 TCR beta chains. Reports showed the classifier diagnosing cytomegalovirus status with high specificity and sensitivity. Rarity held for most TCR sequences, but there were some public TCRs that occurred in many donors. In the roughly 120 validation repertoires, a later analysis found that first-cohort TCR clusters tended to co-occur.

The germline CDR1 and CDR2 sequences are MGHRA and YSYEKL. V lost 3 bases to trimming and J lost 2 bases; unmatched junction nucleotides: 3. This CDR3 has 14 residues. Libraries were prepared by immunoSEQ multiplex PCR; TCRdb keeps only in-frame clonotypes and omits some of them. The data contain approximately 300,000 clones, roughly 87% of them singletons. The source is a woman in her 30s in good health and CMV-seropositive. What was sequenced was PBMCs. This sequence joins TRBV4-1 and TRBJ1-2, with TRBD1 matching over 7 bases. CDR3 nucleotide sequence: TGCGCCAGCAGCCACCCGGGACAGAACTATGGCTACACCTTC. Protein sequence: CASSHPGQNYGYTF.